Listed below are T cell receptor beta chains from one sample, sequenced in a study of T cell responses to AZD1222 COVID-19 vaccine. Produced via immunoSEQ multiplex PCR; TCRdb's table is partial and in-frame only. The sample includes some 42,000 clones, approximately 88% seen only once; the top ten take over 15%. The specimen was peripheral blood, collected 28 days after the second AZD1222 dose. The receptors originated from an adult who received the AZD1222 COVID-19 vaccine. Both conserved end residues are trimmed from each CDR3.

V gene | CDR3 protein
TRBV19 | ASSPGSVPRAQH
TRBV9 | ASSVVGPGELF
TRBV7-2 | ASSLSPGTANTEAF
TRBV28 | ATSTGELF
TRBV7-2 | ASSLVGQISNQPQH
TRBV11-2 | ASSLGGTGVNTEAF
TRBV3-1/TRBV3-2 | ASTSRGTNTGELF
TRBV7-9 | ASSPGTSGSTDTQY
TRBV3-1/TRBV3-2 | ASSPGGSSTDTQY
TRBV5-1 | ASSFFTGGSYNEQF
TRBV9 | ASSLLSGASGELF
TRBV18 | ASSIPGQGAVGELF
TRBV11-3 | ASSSNRGNTIY
TRBV7-4 | ASFRGGDQPQH
TRBV7-8 | ASSFRQDKWGYT
TRBV6-5 | ASIHPEIWGTEAF
TRBV18 | ASSPGNIGELF
TRBV19 | ASSTPGQVTEAF
TRBV19 | ASSDGLGDSTEAF
TRBV12-3/TRBV12-4 | ASSLAAYEQY
TRBV18 | ASSPPGEQSPLH
TRBV19 | ASSPGQTNTEAF
TRBV27 | ASKPSSYNSPLH
TRBV11-2 | ASSLDLAAGEGYEQY
TRBV7-2 | ASSPGQGGNEKLF
TRBV19 | ASSGPRLQH
TRBV19 | ASKPPSYANTEAF
TRBV6-2/TRBV6-3 | ASTYSRDTDTDTQY
TRBV5-6 | ASSFPGLGETQY
TRBV11-2 | ASSLGIGVNEQY
TRBV5-1 | ASSLGSQSTEAF
TRBV4-1 | ASSQVTSTDTQY
TRBV23-1 | ASSQSTRIYRGYEQY
TRBV6-5 | ASGTTNEKLF
TRBV4-1 | ASSQLDQGNQPQH
TRBV9 | ASSVRPVVAVSGTGELF
TRBV28 | ASSGERGDVQSTNEKLF
TRBV3-1/TRBV3-2 | ASRRGGQTYEQY
TRBV4-2 | ASSQDPAIYGYT
TRBV5-4 | ASSLVAGGLDEQF
TRBV5-1 | ASSPPARGPGSPLH
TRBV6-1 | ASSDFGAFAYNEQF
TRBV11-1 | ASSSIREPGANVLT
TRBV4-1 | ASSQIRHGSGNTIY
TRBV7-3 | ASSNSRGADYGYT
TRBV7-2 | ASSLALEVYYGYT
TRBV28 | ASSLGGGPYEQY
TRBV19 | ASTTGTGSSGNTIY
TRBV11-2 | ASSLGARDIYEQY
TRBV7-3 | ASSHSRDRVKY
TRBV6-5 | ASRTRTGAADTQY